This is a list of T cell receptor beta chains from one sample in a study of beta chain features in type 1 diabetes. Some clones are missing from TCRdb's copy, which holds only in-frame ones; the method was immunoSEQ multiplex PCR. In the table there are hundreds of thousands of clones, roughly 30% of which are singletons. Sequences were obtained from naive CD4+ T cells from blood. The receptor source for this set is a man between 18 and 29 years old in good health. The conserved cysteine and the conserved F or W are not part of the CDR3 here.

v_gene	j_gene	CDR3aa
TRBV30	TRBJ2-2	AWSVYRAGGELF
TRBV7-7	TRBJ2-5	ASSLAGPRETQY
TRBV29-1	TRBJ2-7	SYQEGTYEQY
TRBV19	TRBJ2-5	ASSMGLEETQY
TRBV7-2	TRBJ2-1	ASSLGGRTYNEQF
TRBV7-2	TRBJ2-5	ASSLSSRETQY
TRBV6-5	TRBJ2-7	ASSYRDRGPYEQY
TRBV9	TRBJ2-7	ASSVGLGGIYEQY
TRBV29-1	TRBJ2-1	SARLGVGNEQF
TRBV7-9	TRBJ2-2	ASSPRASGNTGELF
TRBV7-2	TRBJ2-7	ASSLILTYEQY
TRBV30	TRBJ1-4	AWRQGYSEKLF
TRBV30	TRBJ1-2	ARGSGAGYRDGYT
TRBV30	TRBJ1-3	AWRSDRGNTIY
TRBV19	TRBJ2-3	ASGPASGSGDTQY
TRBV9	TRBJ2-1	ASSFRYNEQF
TRBV7-9	TRBJ2-7	ASSLARIPYEQY
TRBV10-3	TRBJ2-7	AISVRTSGSYEQY
TRBV28	TRBJ2-3	ASSSSGRSTTDTQY
TRBV5-6	TRBJ2-7	ASSSGNLIYEQY
TRBV15	TRBJ2-3	ATSSETAAQY
TRBV27	TRBJ1-2	ASTASGGSYAGYT
TRBV20-1	TRBJ2-3	SARRQDTQY
TRBV7-2	TRBJ2-7	ASRENSGGYYEQY
TRBV9	TRBJ2-1	ASSAGGRYNEQF
TRBV7-9	TRBJ2-7	ASSQSGGTEQY
TRBV11-1	TRBJ2-6	ASSPSSGANVLT
TRBV30	TRBJ1-2	AWTEVPGGYT
TRBV4-3	TRBJ1-4	ASSRAGAAEKLF
TRBV5-4	TRBJ2-1	ASSILAPTEQF
TRBV7-3	TRBJ2-1	ASSFSGEYNEQF
TRBV30	TRBJ1-2	AWSPAPGRVYGYT
TRBV15	TRBJ1-4	ATSSRGEKLF
TRBV13	TRBJ2-7	ASSPRGQALPQY
TRBV28	TRBJ2-1	ASCLRAGTYNEQF
TRBV4-2	TRBJ2-7	ASSQEGRLSDEQY
TRBV9	TRBJ1-2	ASSVDRRKDYGYT
TRBV6-5	TRBJ2-1	ASRNQWSGDEQF
TRBV30	TRBJ2-3	AWSVLSTSTDTQY
TRBV5-1	TRBJ2-7	ASSFGGSTYEQY
TRBV14	TRBJ1-4	ASSQDGAGGKLF
TRBV5-4	TRBJ2-3	ASSMEPSTDTQY
TRBV9	TRBJ2-5	ASSTQGRFGETQY
TRBV9	TRBJ2-3	ASSVFGRETDTQY
TRBV7-2	TRBJ2-6	ASSLVVAGGGANVLT
TRBV4-3	TRBJ2-1	ASSQDRTSEQF
TRBV18	TRBJ2-7	ASSPTSVDYEQY
TRBV30	TRBJ2-7	AWGRRLAGPYEQY
TRBV7-9	TRBJ2-1	ASSSGTSGNNEQF
TRBV10-3	TRBJ2-7	AITKDLSYEQY
TRBV5-1	TRBJ2-5	ASSRGTSTQETQY
TRBV9	TRBJ2-4	ASSATLRDIQY
TRBV2	TRBJ2-4	ASSGTGENIQY
TRBV15	TRBJ2-4	ATSRGQGLAKNIQY